Below are 28 T cell receptor beta chains sequenced from a single sample in a study of blood T cell repertoires in COVID-19. Clones were sequenced by immunoSEQ multiplex PCR, and TCRdb holds only the in-frame ones, with some missing. The profile shows roughly 430,000 clones, 70% to 90% of them singletons. Sequencing was done on a sample of PBMCs or T cells enriched from blood (not recorded which). The receptors originated from a woman in her 40s with acute COVID-19.

This clone appeared a single time. The rearrangement joins TRBV5-4 to TRBJ1-3; the match to TRBD1 covers 9 bases. The germline gives CDR1 SGHNT, CDR2 YYREEE (reference sequence). CDR3 length: 15 residues. V trimming: 4 bases; J trimming: 2 bases; junction bases outside the gene matches: 4. The CDR3 DNA reads as TGTGCCAGCAGCGTTTACAGGGGGCCTGGAAACACCATATATTTT. This codes for CASSVYRGPGNTIYF.

The rearrangement joins TRBV2 to TRBJ1-1; D is uncertain. CDR3 length: 13 residues. Germline CDR1 and CDR2: SNHLY and FYNNEI. The germline V and J ends were trimmed by 4 bases and 0 bases, with 6 bases remaining between them. CDR3: CASSGLLNTEAFF. CDR3 DNA sequence: TGTGCCAGCAGTGGACTGTTGAACACTGAAGCTTTCTTT.

The genes are TRBV7-9 and TRBJ1-6, with TRBD1 identical over 8 bases. This CDR3 region has 15 residues. V lost 4 bases and J lost 6; bases outside the gene matches: 5. Germline CDR1 SEHNR, CDR2 FQNEAQ (reference sequence). The CDR3 region has the DNA TGTGCCAGCAGCTCCTGGGACAGGACTAATTCACCCCTCCACTTT. This gives the protein CASSSWDRTNSPLHF. The full variable domain, its missing parts supplied by reference TRBV7-9 and TRBJ1-6, is DTGVSQNPRHKITKRGQNVTFRCDPISEHNRLYWYRQTLGQGPEFLTYFQNEAQLEKSRLLSDRFSAERPKGSFSTLEIQRTEQGDSAMYLCASSSWDRTNSPLHFGNGTRLTVT.

This chain connects TRBV5-4 to TRBJ1-2; 8 bases fit TRBD1. CDR3 length equals 16 residues. Per germline, CDR1 SGHNT and CDR2 YYREEE (reference sequence). Trimming at V came to 4 bases and at J to 4 bases, leaving 12 bases not matched to a gene. CDR3 DNA sequence: TGTGCCAGCAGCCAGGGGGCAGGGGTGGGACTCTATGGCTACACCTTC. Protein: CASSQGAGVGLYGYTF.

Here the CDR3 reads CASSRTQGSNSPLHF. CDR3 sequence (DNA): TGTGCCAGCAGTCGGACCCAGGGAAGTAATTCACCCCTCCACTTT. V is TRBV6-5 and J is TRBJ1-6; perhaps TRBD1 as D (5 bases). With 5 bases removed from V and 6 bases from J, the gap between germline ends came to 14 bases. This CDR3 spans 15 amino acids. Germline V lookup: CDR1 MNHEY, CDR2 SVGAGI.

The rearrangement joins TRBV13 to TRBJ1-1; D not certain. Trimming removed 5 bases at V and 0 bases at J, with 7 bases between. CDR3 length: 13 amino acids. The germline V gene has CDR1 PRHDT and CDR2 FYEKMQ (reference sequence). The CDR3 spells CASSAALNTEAFF. DNA of the CDR3: TGTGCCAGCAGCGCGGCTTTGAACACTGAAGCTTTCTTT.

The rearrangement uses TRBV2 and TRBJ1-6; maybe TRBD1 (5 bases). Trimming took 7 bases from V and 0 from J, leaving 7 bases between them. The CDR3 loop spans 14 amino acids. Germline CDR1 is SNHLY and CDR2 is FYNNEI. In DNA, the CDR3 is TGTGCCAGCATGGACAACTCCTATAATTCACCCCTCCACTTT. This sequence encodes CASMDNSYNSPLHF. The variable domain in full, with the rest retrieved from reference TRBV2 and TRBJ1-6, is EPEVTQTPSHQVTQMGQEVILRCVPISNHLYFYWYRQILGQKVEFLVSFYNNEISEKSEIFDDQFSVERPDGSNFTLKIRSTKLEDSAMYFCASMDNSYNSPLHFGNGTRLTVT.

In nucleotides, the CDR3 is TGTGCCAGTAGTATAGTGATCGCATTGCAGGAAAAACTGTTTTTT. Its protein product is CASSIVIALQEKLFF. The rearrangement joins TRBV19 to TRBJ1-4; D unresolved. The CDR3 runs 15 residues. Germline values: CDR1 LNHDA, CDR2 SQIVND (reference sequence). V was trimmed by 1 base and J by 8 bases, leaving 14 bases between them.

The DNA for the CDR3 is TGCGCCAGCAACAGCGGGTGGGAGACCCAGTACTTC. It encodes CASNSGWETQYF. The J gene is TRBJ2-5, the V gene TRBV10-2; D may be TRBD2 (6 bases). The CDR3 runs 12 residues. Germline CDR1 reads WSHSY; CDR2 reads SAAADI. V dropped 7 bases and J dropped 5 bases, with 11 bases sitting between them.

The chain links TRBV7-9 to TRBJ1-2; TRBD1 might be the D (6 bases). Trimming left V 5 bases short and J 1 base short, with 17 bases between. CDR1 and CDR2 from the germline V gene are SEHNR and FQNEAQ (reference sequence). The CDR3 consists of 16 residues. CDR3 bases: TGTGCCAGCAGCCGATCCGGACAGCCGAGTAACTATGGCTACACCTTC. Encoded protein: CASSRSGQPSNYGYTF.

The gene calls are TRBV7-8 and TRBJ1-5; possible D gene TRBD1, 6 bases. The germline V and J ends were trimmed by 5 bases and 4 bases, with 12 bases remaining between them. In germline, CDR1 is SGHVS, CDR2 FQNEAQ. CDR3 length: 14 amino acids. CDR3 region: CASSHGQFNQPQHF. Written as DNA, the CDR3 is TGTGCCAGCAGCCACGGACAGTTTAATCAGCCCCAGCATTTT.

The genes are TRBV18 and TRBJ1-3, with unresolved D. The germline gives CDR1 KGHSH, CDR2 LQKENI. V lost 2 bases to trimming and J lost 2 bases, with 13 bases between them. This CDR3 contains 16 residues. CDR3 in DNA: TGTGCCAGCTCACCATTGGACGGGCGGGCTGGAAACACCATATATTTT. It encodes CASSPLDGRAGNTIYF.

The chain employs TRBV14 and TRBJ2-3; possible D gene TRBD2, 6 bases. The CDR3 is 15 amino acids. Per germline, CDR1 SGHDN and CDR2 FVKESK. Trimming removed 5 bases at V and 1 base at J, with 13 bases between. The CDR3 reads CASSALSGGTDTQYF. For the CDR3, the DNA is TGTGCCAGCAGCGCCCTTTCGGGGGGCACAGATACGCAGTATTTT.

The rearrangement links TRBV6-1 to TRBJ1-5; no definite D call. Trimming left V 1 base short and J 0 bases short, with 7 bases between. The germline V gene encodes CDR1 MNHNS and CDR2 SASEGT. CDR3 length equals 15 residues. The CDR3: CASSEVHNSNQPQHF. CDR3 sequence (DNA): TGTGCCAGCAGTGAAGTACACAATAGCAATCAGCCCCAGCATTTT.

J is TRBJ1-5 and V is TRBV19; unclear D gene. The CDR3 extends over 15 amino acids. Trimming stripped 5 bases from V and 7 bases from J, with 18 bases between. Germline V gene sequence: CDR1 LNHDA, CDR2 SQIVND (reference sequence). The CDR3 sequence: CASSYSGGGRQPQHF. Written as DNA, the CDR3 is TGTGCCAGTAGTTACTCAGGAGGAGGCAGGCAGCCCCAGCATTTT.

The chain combines TRBV4-1 with TRBJ2-7, with TRBD1 identical over 8 bases. Germline V gene data show CDR1 as MGHRA and CDR2 as YSYEKL. J was trimmed by 2 bases and V by 2 bases; bases with no gene match: 5. The CDR3 covers 15 residues. The CDR3 region is CASSQPGTGTYEQYF. The CDR3 DNA follows: TGCGCCAGCAGCCAACCCGGGACAGGCACCTACGAGCAGTACTTC.

The gene calls are TRBV5-6 and TRBJ1-5; 7 bases fit TRBD1. There are 16 residues in the CDR3. Germline trimming cut 3 bases from V and 1 base from J; bases unmatched to any gene: 7. CDR1 and CDR2 (germline): SGHDT, YYEEEE. CDR3 bases: TGTGCCAGCAGCTCACTAGGGACAGCGAGCAATCAGCCCCAGCATTTT. Amino acid sequence: CASSSLGTASNQPQHF.

The chain recombines TRBV27 with TRBJ1-1; 7 nucleotides align to TRBD1. With V trimmed by 0 bases and J by 2 bases, 3 bases remained unmatched. This CDR3 is 15 amino acids long. Germline CDR1 MNHEY, CDR2 SMNVEV (reference sequence). CDR3 region: CASSLSWTGNTEAFF. The CDR3 DNA is TGTGCCAGCAGTTTATCCTGGACAGGAAACACTGAAGCTTTCTTT.

This chain's CDR3 is CATSDLAGQGKREQFF. CDR3 DNA sequence: TGTGCCACCAGTGATTTGGCGGGACAGGGAAAGCGGGAGCAGTTCTTC. The rearrangement joins TRBV24-1 to TRBJ2-1; TRBD1 aligns across 9 bases. The V gene end was trimmed by 0 bases and the J gene end by 10 bases; junction bases not matched to a gene: 9. The CDR3 consists of 16 residues. CDR1 and CDR2 (germline): KGHDR, SFDVKD.

The chain links TRBV21-1 to TRBJ1-3. TRBV21-1 is a pseudogene segment. This CDR3 has 16 amino acids. The CDR3 loop reads CASSKLRANSGNTIYF. CDR3 in DNA: TGTGCCAGCAGCAAATTGAGGGCAAACTCTGGAAACACCATATATTTT.

The V call is TRBV10-3, the J call TRBJ1-1, with TRBD1 identical over 7 bases. CDR3 length: 14 amino acids. The V gene's germline CDR1 is ENHRY and CDR2 SYGVKD. After removal of 6 bases from V and 3 bases from J, the junction contained 7 bases not matched to a gene. In nucleotides, the CDR3 is TGTGCCATCAGCATTTCCGGGACAGACACTGAAGCTTTCTTT. It is translated as CAISISGTDTEAFF.

The V call is TRBV27, the J call TRBJ2-7; D unresolved. The V gene's germline CDR1 is MNHEY and CDR2 SMNVEV (reference sequence). Trimming cost V 6 bases and J 5 bases, with 17 bases left between them. The CDR3 has 14 amino acids. CDR3 sequence: CASRNPGRHHEQYF. CDR3 DNA: TGTGCCAGCAGGAATCCAGGCCGACACCACGAGCAGTACTTC.

The rearrangement uses TRBV10-3 and TRBJ1-1, with TRBD1 as a possible D gene (6 bases). The ends were cut back, 6 bases at V and 3 bases at J, with 14 bases in the middle. The germline V gene encodes CDR1 ENHRY and CDR2 SYGVKD. The CDR3 contains 14 residues. The CDR3 loop reads CAISRGSGDTEAFF. CDR3 nucleotides: TGTGCCATCAGCAGGGGTTCGGGCGACACTGAAGCTTTCTTT.

This chain links TRBV5-5 with TRBJ1-1, with D unresolved. Germline V gene lookup returns CDR1 SGHKS and CDR2 YYEKEE (reference sequence). The CDR3 runs to 15 residues. V lost 6 bases, J lost 4 bases, and 19 bases lay in between. CDR3 DNA: TGTGCCAGCACCTCCTCCCGTGCCCGGGGCACTGAAGCTTTCTTT. It encodes CASTSSRARGTEAFF.

The chain uses TRBV27 and TRBJ1-6; a possible D gene is TRBD1 (5 bases). V lost 4 bases and J 9 bases, leaving 13 bases between the germline ends. Germline CDR1 reads MNHEY; CDR2 reads SMNVEV (reference sequence). This CDR3 has 14 amino acids. CDR3 region: CASSYGGDGSPLHF. CDR3 nucleotides: TGTGCCAGCAGTTACGGGGGGGACGGTTCACCCCTCCACTTT.

This chain connects TRBV2 to TRBJ1-5, with D possibly being TRBD1 (6 bases). This CDR3 region has 19 residues. CDR1 is SNHLY, CDR2 FYNNEI, per germline. The V end lost 4 bases, the J end lost 7 bases, and 29 bases lay between the germline ends. CDR3 in DNA: TGTGCCAGCAGTGGGTTATCCGGTCGGCAGGGGATAGTAGGGCAGCCCCAGCATTTT. It codes for CASSGLSGRQGIVGQPQHF.

The J gene is TRBJ1-1, the V gene TRBV5-4; D may be TRBD1 (5 bases). Trimming removed 0 bases at V and 4 bases at J, with 10 bases between. The CDR3 sequence is 14 residues long. The germline V gene encodes CDR1 SGHNT and CDR2 YYREEE (reference sequence). Here the CDR3 DNA reads TGTGCCAGCAGCTTGGCGGCAGGGCCCACTGAAGCTTTCTTT. The encoded protein is CASSLAAGPTEAFF.

This clone was counted only a few times. The V and J genes are TRBV6-5 and TRBJ2-7; 8 bases are shared with TRBD2. This CDR3 contains 14 residues. Germline CDR1 MNHEY, CDR2 SVGAGI. The V segment lost 7 bases and the J segment 7 bases; nucleotides outside the gene matches: 12. The CDR3 region has the DNA TGTGCCAGCACCCACCTCTCGGGGGGGGATGAGCAGTACTTC. Translated, it gives CASTHLSGGDEQYF.